The subject of this entry is one T cell receptor (beta chain). This entry is derived from a study of Ad26.COV2.S vaccination and SARS-CoV-2 variants. Study summary: Dosing was one shot or two shots 56 days apart.

The treatment: around 19 received Ad26.COV2.S at low or high dose, single or two shots; 5 received placebo; per-sample allocation not given. Repertoires come from day 63 after the first vaccine or placebo injection. Clones were read by immunoSEQ multiplex PCR, and TCRdb kept only the in-frame ones, dropping some. The data show around 300,000 clones, roughly nine tenths seen once. CDR1 MNHEY and CDR2 SMNVEV come from the germline V gene (reference sequence). The CDR3 is made up of 14 amino acids. Trimming shortened V by 6 bases and J by 0 bases, and 8 bases separated the two germline ends. The chain uses TRBV27 and TRBJ1-4; D is ambiguous. The TCR was taken from a person aged 18-65 years who received the Ad26.COV2.S COVID-19 vaccine or a placebo. This sample comprised peripheral blood, obtained in a trial of Ad26.COV2.S vaccine versus placebo. The CDR3 DNA sequence: TGTGCCAGCAGAGCAGGCTCAACTAATGAAAAACTGTTTTTT. It encodes CASRAGSTNEKLFF.